What follows are 11 T cell receptor beta chains derived from one specimen sequenced in a study of OX40 agonist ivuxolimab in advanced cancers. Clones were read by immunoSEQ multiplex PCR, and TCRdb kept only the in-frame ones, dropping some. The table lists approximately 61,000 clones, approximately 91% of them singletons, with roughly a sixth in the top ten. Sequenced material: CD4+ or CD8+ T cells sorted from blood, taken in a trial of the OX40 agonist ivuxolimab. The receptors originated from an adult with an advanced solid tumor such as melanoma, head and neck, liver or kidney cancer.

V usage is TRBV29-1 and J usage is TRBJ1-1; 7 nucleotides match TRBD1. This CDR3 comprises 10 residues. The trim removed 5 bases at V and 8 bases at J, leaving 2 bases unmatched. Germline V gives CDR1 SQVTM, CDR2 ANQGSEA. In DNA form, the CDR3 reads TGCAGCGTTCTGGACAGGGAAGCTTTCTTT. Residues: CSVLDREAFF.

This chain connects TRBV9 to TRBJ2-1; D ambiguous. Germline lookup yields CDR1 SGDLS and CDR2 YYNGEE. The ends were cut back, 3 bases at V and 0 bases at J, with 10 bases in the middle. This CDR3 has 15 residues. The DNA for the CDR3 is TGTGCCAGCAGCGGTATCGTTGGCTCCTACAATGAGCAGTTCTTC. Encoded protein: CASSGIVGSYNEQFF. The full variable domain, rest sourced from reference TRBV9 and TRBJ2-1, is DSGVTQTPKHLITATGQRVTLRCSPRSGDLSVYWYQQSLDQGLQFLIQYYNGEERAKGNILERFSAQQFPDLHSELNLSSLELGDSALYFCASSGIVGSYNEQFFGPGTRLTVL.

This clone occurred once. The gene calls are TRBV7-9 and TRBJ2-2; 7 bases line up with TRBD1. Germline CDR1 and CDR2: SEHNR and FQNEAQ (reference sequence). V was pared by 3 bases and J by 4 bases, with 5 bases of the junction left unmatched. This CDR3 has 15 amino acids. DNA for the CDR3: TGTGCCAGCAGCTTTCGGGACAGCGGCACCGGGGAGCTGTTTTTT. Its protein product is CASSFRDSGTGELFF.

This clone came up a few times. The CDR3 spells CATAGGGEDEQYF. CDR3 nucleotide sequence: TGTGCCACCGCTGGGGGGGGAGAGGACGAGCAGTACTTC. The chain carries TRBV15 and TRBJ2-7, with 7 bases identical to TRBD2. CDR3 length: 13 residues. Unmatched junction bases numbered 9, after V lost 8 bases and J lost 5 bases. CDR1 is LNHNV, CDR2 YYDKDF, per germline (reference sequence). Complete variable domain (other parts from reference TRBV15 and TRBJ2-7): DAMVIQNPRYQVTQFGKPVTLSCSQTLNHNVMYWYQQKSSQAPKLLFHYYDKDFNNEADTPDNFQSRRPNTSFCFLDIRSPGLGDTAMYLCATAGGGEDEQYFGPGTRLTVT.

The chain combines TRBV5-6 with TRBJ1-4, with TRBD2 matching over 7 bases. The last part of the DNA fits TRBJ2-2 better; the J call may be wrong. CDR3 size: 13 residues. The germline V gene has CDR1 SGHDT and CDR2 YYEEEE. CDR3 in DNA: TGTGCCAGCAGCCCCGGGCGGGGGAAGGAGCTGTTTTTT. Protein product: CASSPGRGKELFF.

This chain connects TRBV29-1 to TRBJ1-1, with D unresolved. Germline V gives CDR1 SQVTM, CDR2 ANQGSEA. V lost 8 bases and J lost 5, with 18 bases in between. CDR3 length: 13 amino acids. The CDR3 is CSSAGGLGTEAFF. CDR3 coding DNA: TGCAGCTCCGCAGGAGGGCTGGGGACTGAAGCTTTCTTT.

This rearrangement joins TRBV7-9 to TRBJ1-5, with 12 bases matching TRBD1. The CDR3 is made up of 14 amino acids. J gave up 6 bases and V 5 bases, and 2 bases lay outside the gene matches. The germline gives CDR1 SEHNR, CDR2 FQNEAQ (reference sequence). The chain's CDR3 is CASSLGQGAQPQHF. The CDR3 DNA reads TGTGCCAGCAGCCTGGGACAGGGGGCTCAGCCCCAGCATTTT.

The J gene is TRBJ1-2, the V gene TRBV12-2. TRBV12-2 is classified as a pseudogene. The CDR3 runs to 15 residues. The CDR3 DNA sequence: TGTGCAAGTCGCTCCCGAGCGGGGTCTAACTATGGCTACACCTTC. It yields the protein CASRSRAGSNYGYTF.

In DNA form, the CDR3 reads TGTGCCAGCACCAATCAGGCCTACCCCTACGAGCAGTACTTC. As protein: CASTNQAYPYEQYF. The chain couples TRBV6-5 to TRBJ2-7; D gene unclear. Per germline, CDR1 MNHEY and CDR2 SVGAGI. This CDR3 comprises 14 residues. Trimming removed 7 bases at V and 2 bases at J, with 15 bases between.

The rearrangement links TRBV6-5 to TRBJ1-1; possibly TRBD1 for D (5 bases). V was shortened by 2 bases and J by 7 bases, with 11 bases between the two germline ends. CDR3 length equals 13 residues. Per germline, CDR1 MNHEY and CDR2 SVGAGI. The CDR3 region has the DNA TGTGCCAGCAGTTACCGTCGGCAGGGTGAAGCTTTCTTT. Translating gives CASSYRRQGEAFF.

This chain uses TRBV10-3 with TRBJ1-1; D is unclear. CDR1 is ENHRY, CDR2 SYGVKD, per germline. This CDR3 has 15 amino acids. Trimming removed 2 bases from V and 1 base from J, with 11 bases in between. Here the CDR3 DNA reads TGTGCCATCAGTGAGAAGAGGGCTCAGAACACTGAAGCTTTCTTT. The encoded protein is CAISEKRAQNTEAFF.